These 32 T cell receptor beta chains originate from one sample sequenced in a study of T-cell reconstitution after alpha-beta-depleted transplantation in children. Unique molecular identifiers were incorporated into the prepared TCRbeta library. Via MiXCR, TCRdb re-called the PCR reads, giving one row per CDR3 protein. Here the sample spans around 580,000 distinct CDR3 sequences, 23% being singletons. The sample in question was PBMCs, mostly from graft donor cells, obtained 360 days after TCRalphabeta/CD19-depleted stem cell transplant. The receptors come from a boy in the first two years of life who had a stem cell transplant for acute myeloid leukemia, so the T cells may come from the graft donor.

This clonotype has at least ten counts. The V call is TRBV12-3 or TRBV12-4, the J call TRBJ2-5; no reliable D call. Trimming took off 6 bases at V and 7 bases at J, with 15 bases between the two ends. The CDR3 is 13 amino acids. The CDR3 sequence: CASSPLEAATQYF. CDR3 coding DNA: TGTGCCAGCAGCCCCTTAGAGGCGGCGACCCAGTACTTC.

This clonotype was counted at least ten times. The chain is built from TRBV7-2 and TRBJ2-7; D not resolved. With 5 bases removed from V and 1 base from J, the gap between germline ends came to 9 bases. Germline assignment: CDR1 SGHTA and CDR2 FQGNSA. The CDR3 has 13 amino acids. The CDR3 loop is CASSPDLSYEQYF. CDR3 coding DNA: TGTGCCAGCAGCCCAGATTTATCCTACGAGCAGTACTTC. Supplemented by reference TRBV7-2 and TRBJ2-7, the full variable domain reads GAGVSQSPSNKVTEKGKDVELRCDPISGHTALYWYRQSLGQGLEFLIYFQGNSAPDKSGLPSDRFSAERTGGSVSTLTIQRTQQEDSAVYLCASSPDLSYEQYFGPGTRLTVT.

CDR3 in amino acids: CSVEGQGGSNEQFF. The CDR3 DNA reads as TGCAGCGTTGAGGGTCAGGGGGGGAGCAATGAGCAGTTCTTC. This chain joins TRBV29-1 and TRBJ2-1; TRBD1 or TRBD2 may be the D gene (7 bases each). Trimming cost V 3 bases and J 6 bases, with 15 bases left between them. This CDR3 is 14 amino acids long. In germline, CDR1 is SQVTM, CDR2 ANQGSEA.

This clonotype was detected ten times or more. The chain joins TRBV20-1 to TRBJ2-7; D remains unclear. The CDR3 is 13 amino acids. Germline CDR1 and CDR2: DFQATT and SNEGSKA (reference sequence). V lost 2 bases and J 3 bases, leaving 11 bases between the germline ends. CDR3 amino acids: CSARLWPDYEQYV. The CDR3 coding sequence is TGCAGTGCTAGACTTTGGCCGGACTACGAGCAGTACGTC.

This clonotype was seen ten or more times. The CDR3 region is CASSVNRGGEQYF. CDR3 sequence (DNA): TGTGCCAGCAGTGTTAACAGGGGCGGTGAGCAGTACTTC. This chain uses TRBV12-3 or TRBV12-4 with TRBJ2-7; 7 bases align to TRBD1. V gave up 5 bases and J gave up 7 bases; unmatched junction bases: 8. This CDR3 region has 13 residues.

V gene TRBV5-8 combines with J gene TRBJ2-1; TRBD2 is a possible D gene (7 bases). This CDR3 has 14 residues. CDR1 is SGHTS and CDR2 is YDEGEE in the germline V gene. Trimming removed 0 bases at V and 12 bases at J, with 16 bases between. CDR3 residues: CASSLADWRGGQFF. The CDR3 DNA follows: TGTGCCAGCAGCTTGGCTGATTGGAGGGGGGGGCAGTTCTTC.

The chain couples TRBV20-1 to TRBJ2-7, with 8 bases lining up with TRBD2. In germline, CDR1 is DFQATT, CDR2 SNEGSKA (reference sequence). The CDR3 consists of 13 residues. J lost 5 bases, V lost 5 bases, and 8 bases had no gene match. This CDR3 is CSAPRGGLHEQYF. CDR3 sequence (DNA): TGCAGTGCTCCTCGGGGGGGTCTCCACGAGCAGTACTTC.

This rearrangement joins TRBV7-6 to TRBJ1-3, with a weak D call TRBD1 (6 bases). This CDR3 has 15 residues. Germline V gene lookup returns CDR1 SGHVS and CDR2 FNYEAQ. Trimming took 4 bases from V and 0 from J, leaving 10 bases between them. The CDR3: CASSSGQSSGNTIYF. The CDR3 DNA is TGTGCCAGCAGCTCAGGACAGTCCTCTGGAAACACCATATATTTT.

To note about this clonotype: A much larger clone differs by one base, so this may be a read error. The V gene is TRBV4-2, the J gene TRBJ1-2, with D possibly matching TRBD1 (5 bases). This CDR3 has 12 residues. Germline V gene lookup returns CDR1 LGHNA and CDR2 YNFKEQ. Trimming took off 9 bases at V and 3 bases at J, with 11 bases between the two ends. The chain's CDR3 is CARAGRDYGYTF. CDR3 sequence (DNA): TGTGCCAGGGCAGGGAGAGACTATGGCTACACCTTC.

There are many counts of this clonotype. This chain joins TRBV7-2 and TRBJ2-2; no clear D gene. This CDR3 spans 16 amino acids. V was clipped by 1 base and J by 0 bases, with 9 bases between them. CDR1 is SGHTA, CDR2 FQGNSA, per germline. CDR3 in amino acids: CASSLVGGPNTGELFF. CDR3 sequence (DNA): TGTGCCAGCAGCTTAGTGGGTGGACCGAACACCGGGGAGCTGTTTTTT. The full variable domain, in which reference TRBV7-2 and TRBJ2-2 provide the parts outside the CDR3, is GAGVSQSPSNKVTEKGKDVELRCDPISGHTALYWYRQSLGQGLEFLIYFQGNSAPDKSGLPSDRFSAERTGGSVSTLTIQRTQQEDSAVYLCASSLVGGPNTGELFFGEGSRLTVL.

The chain has TRBV5-1 and TRBJ2-1; D gene unclear. The CDR3 is 14 amino acids. Trimming removed 0 bases from V and 6 bases from J, with 10 bases in between. Germline V gene sequence: CDR1 SGHRS, CDR2 YFSETQ. The CDR3, as DNA: TGCGCCAGCAGCTTGGATAGGGTAGTCAATGAGCAGTTCTTC. It is translated as CASSLDRVVNEQFF. The complete variable domain, with remaining parts taken from reference TRBV5-1 and TRBJ2-1, reads KAGVTQTPRYLIKTRGQQVTLSCSPISGHRSVSWYQQTPGQGLQFLFEYFSETQRNKGNFPGRFSGRQFSNSRSEMNVSTLELGDSALYLCASSLDRVVNEQFFGPGTRLTVL.

The table lists this clonotype with many counts. V is TRBV6-5 and J is TRBJ2-1; 8 nucleotides align to TRBD1. The length of the CDR3 is 15 residues. Per the germline V gene, CDR1 is MNHEY and CDR2 is SVGAGI. The V and J ends lost 6 bases and 6 bases, in that order; junction bases with no gene match: 10. CDR3 bases: TGTGCCAGCAGCCTCTATACAGGGGGACGCAATGAGCAGTTCTTC. It specifies CASSLYTGGRNEQFF.

The CDR3 DNA sequence: TGTGCCAGCAGTCCGTCGGGCTCGGCTGGAAACACCATATATTTT. Protein: CASSPSGSAGNTIYF. The chain employs TRBV12-3 or TRBV12-4 and TRBJ1-3; D ambiguous. V lost 5 bases and J lost 2, with 13 bases in between. This CDR3 comprises 15 residues.

V is TRBV7-2 and J is TRBJ2-5; 7 nucleotides line up with TRBD2. Germline V CDR1 and CDR2: SGHTA, FQGNSA. V shed 5 bases, J shed 4 bases, and the junction held 16 bases outside the gene matches. This CDR3 is built from 17 residues. CDR3 nucleotides: TGTGCCAGCAGCGCCGTGACTGGGCTAGCGGTCTTAGAGACCCAGTACTTC. Residues: CASSAVTGLAVLETQYF. The full variable domain, in which reference TRBV7-2 and TRBJ2-5 provide the parts outside the CDR3, is GAGVSQSPSNKVTEKGKDVELRCDPISGHTALYWYRQSLGQGLEFLIYFQGNSAPDKSGLPSDRFSAERTGGSVSTLTIQRTQQEDSAVYLCASSAVTGLAVLETQYFGPGTRLLVL.

This clonotype was seen a handful of times. The chain couples TRBV20-1 to TRBJ2-3; 8 bases line up with TRBD2. This CDR3 has 14 residues. Germline lookup yields CDR1 DFQATT and CDR2 SNEGSKA (reference sequence). Trimming took 3 bases from V and 4 from J; bases not matched to a gene: 6. The CDR3 here is CSAREGLDADTQYF. CDR3 coding DNA: TGCAGTGCTAGGGAGGGACTAGACGCAGATACGCAGTATTTT.

This clonotype was found a few times. The J gene is TRBJ1-4, the V gene TRBV15; D unresolved. V gave up 0 bases and J gave up 0 bases, with 5 bases separating them. Germline values: CDR1 LNHNV, CDR2 YYDKDF (reference sequence). CDR3 length: 15 amino acids. The DNA of the CDR3 is TGTGCCACCAGCAGAGATCGTGCAACTAATGAAAAACTGTTTTTT. The encoded protein is CATSRDRATNEKLFF.

This clonotype was counted only a few times. The chain recombines TRBV21-1 with TRBJ2-3; TRBD1 was called by the table and not checked on the DNA. TRBV21-1 counts as a pseudogene. The CDR3 is 14 residues long. CDR3 bases: TGTGCCAGCAGACGGGACAGGTGCACAGATACGCAGTATTTT. Translated, it gives CASRRDRCTDTQYF.

This clonotype was detected ten times or more. The chain is built from TRBV20-1 and TRBJ1-2; TRBD1 aligns across 12 bases. The length of the CDR3 is 15 residues. CDR1 and CDR2 (germline): DFQATT, SNEGSKA (reference sequence). V lost 1 base and J lost 8; bases outside the gene matches: 8. CDR3 nucleotides: TGCAGTGCTAGAGCCCCGGGACAGGGGGCGCAAGGCTACACCTTC. As protein: CSARAPGQGAQGYTF.

Concerning this clonotype: Given a much more abundant clone one base away, this may be a read error. This chain links TRBV28 with TRBJ2-7; 7 bases match TRBD1. Germline CDR1 and CDR2: MDHEN and SYDVKM. After removal of 9 bases from V and 6 bases from J, the junction contained 11 bases not matched to a gene. The CDR3 extends over 13 amino acids. CDR3 coding DNA: TGTGCCAGTCAGTTAACTACAGGGGTCGAGCAGTACGTC. Its protein product is CASQLTTGVEQYV.

This clonotype was seen at least ten times. This chain uses TRBV6-1 with TRBJ2-4; 7 bases agree with TRBD1. Trimming removed 5 bases from V and 0 bases from J; junction bases left unmatched: 4. Germline values: CDR1 MNHNS, CDR2 SASEGT. The CDR3 spans 15 residues. In DNA form, the CDR3 reads TGTGCCAGCAGTCCGACAGGGAGAGCCAAAAACATTCAGTACTTC. This codes for CASSPTGRAKNIQYF.

This clonotype occurred a few times. V usage is TRBV3-1 and J usage is TRBJ2-4, with D hard to call. Germline assignment: CDR1 LGHDT and CDR2 YNNKEL (reference sequence). V was trimmed by 3 bases and J by 5 bases, leaving 11 bases between them. The CDR3 has 14 amino acids. This chain's CDR3 is CASSHTTSQNIQYF. Written as DNA, the CDR3 is TGTGCCAGCAGCCACACCACTTCCCAAAACATTCAGTACTTC. The full variable domain, its missing parts supplied by reference TRBV3-1 and TRBJ2-4, is DTAVSQTPKYLVTQMGNDKSIKCEQNLGHDTMYWYKQDSKKFLKIMFSYNNKELIINETVPNRFSPKSPDKAHLNLHINSLELGDSAVYFCASSHTTSQNIQYFGAGTRLSVL.

This chain uses TRBV4-3 with TRBJ2-7, with 9 bases lining up with TRBD1. The CDR3 loop spans 16 amino acids. Germline V gene data show CDR1 as LGHNA and CDR2 as YSLEER. V lost 1 base and J lost 2; bases outside the gene matches: 6. CDR3 sequence reads: CASSQVGQGRPYEQYF. DNA of the CDR3: TGCGCCAGCAGCCAAGTAGGACAGGGGAGGCCCTACGAGCAGTACTTC.

V and J are TRBV20-1 and TRBJ2-3, with D hard to call. This CDR3 comprises 14 residues. The V gene's germline CDR1 is DFQATT and CDR2 SNEGSKA (reference sequence). V lost 3 bases, J lost 4 bases, and 14 bases lay in between. CDR3 nucleotide sequence: TGCAGTGCTAGCCAGATGGGCGGCGCAGATACGCAGTATTTT. It translates to CSASQMGGADTQYF.

This clonotype occurred a few times. The V call is TRBV7-7, the J call TRBJ2-3, with 11 bases aligning to TRBD2. Germline values: CDR1 SSHAT, CDR2 FNYEAQ (reference sequence). The V and J ends lost 4 bases and 4 bases, in that order; junction bases with no gene match: 1. The CDR3 is 14 residues long. CDR3 protein: CASSSTSGADTQYF. The DNA for the CDR3 is TGTGCCAGCAGCTCGACTAGCGGGGCAGATACGCAGTATTTT.

This clonotype was observed at least ten times. CDR3 amino acids: CATSRDIRDSPLHF. The CDR3, as DNA: TGTGCCACCAGCAGAGATATCCGGGATTCACCCCTCCACTTT. The chain combines TRBV15 with TRBJ1-6; D call uncertain. Germline values: CDR1 LNHNV, CDR2 YYDKDF (reference sequence). CDR3 length: 14 amino acids. V lost 0 bases and J lost 8, with 8 bases in between.

The chain joins TRBV5-1 to TRBJ1-2; 9 nucleotides line up with TRBD1. Germline loops: CDR1 SGHRS, CDR2 YFSETQ. V lost 3 bases to trimming and J lost 3 bases; unmatched junction nucleotides: 9. This CDR3 spans 16 amino acids. The DNA for the CDR3 is TGCGCCAGCAGCTCGCCCGGACAGGGGCAAGACTATGGCTACACCTTC. Encoded protein: CASSSPGQGQDYGYTF.

This clonotype was counted between two and nine times. The genes are TRBV7-9 and TRBJ1-2; weak D call: TRBD1 (6 bases). The V end lost 1 base, the J end lost 4 bases, and 16 bases lay between the germline ends. The CDR3 runs 16 residues. Germline values: CDR1 SEHNR, CDR2 FQNEAQ (reference sequence). The CDR3 DNA follows: TGTGCCAGCAGCTTAGAGGGGGTCCCGGCGATCTATGGCTACACCTTC. This codes for CASSLEGVPAIYGYTF. Looking up the rest from reference TRBV7-9 and TRBJ1-2 gives the full variable domain: DTGVSQNPRHKITKRGQNVTFRCDPISEHNRLYWYRQTLGQGPEFLTYFQNEAQLEKSRLLSDRFSAERPKGSFSTLEIQRTEQGDSAMYLCASSLEGVPAIYGYTFGSGTRLTVV.

This clonotype was detected only once. This sequence joins TRBV7-8 and TRBJ2-2; TRBD1 or TRBD2 may be the D gene (5 bases each). The CDR3 length is 16 residues. V gave up 2 bases and J gave up 6 bases, with 16 bases separating them. The germline V gene has CDR1 SGHVS and CDR2 FQNEAQ. Here the CDR3 reads CASSLLGAGSAGELFF. DNA of the CDR3: TGTGCCAGCAGCTTACTCGGCGCAGGGAGCGCCGGGGAGCTGTTTTTT.

This clonotype occurred a few times. The chain is built from TRBV20-1 and TRBJ2-5; 15 nucleotides agree with TRBD2. Trimming at V came to 3 bases and at J to 5 bases, leaving 10 bases not matched to a gene. This CDR3 is built from 17 residues. Germline V gene sequence: CDR1 DFQATT, CDR2 SNEGSKA (reference sequence). The DNA for the CDR3 is TGCAGTGCTAGCCGAGGACTAGCGGGGGGGCTGGTGGAGACCCAGTACTTC. It codes for CSASRGLAGGLVETQYF.

This clonotype was counted only a few times. V is TRBV15 and J is TRBJ2-5; D perhaps matches TRBD1 (5 bases). The CDR3 consists of 15 residues. Germline V gives CDR1 LNHNV, CDR2 YYDKDF (reference sequence). Deletions cut 2 bases from V and 5 bases from J, with 15 bases between. DNA for the CDR3: TGTGCCACCAGCAGATCCTCTAGGGGATGGGAGACCCAGTACTTC. Encoded protein: CATSRSSRGWETQYF.

The table lists this clonotype with a few counts. This chain uses TRBV11-1 with TRBJ2-3; D is ambiguous. The V gene's germline CDR1 is SGHAT and CDR2 FQDESV (reference sequence). CDR3 length: 14 amino acids. Trimming cost V 8 bases and J 3 bases, with 15 bases left between them. The CDR3 is CASRRREITDTQYF. The CDR3 region has the DNA TGTGCCAGCCGACGCCGAGAGATTACAGATACGCAGTATTTT.

There are many counts of this clonotype. The chain carries TRBV25-1 and TRBJ2-7; TRBD1 might be the D (6 bases). This CDR3 is 13 amino acids long. The V end lost 4 bases, the J end lost 2 bases, and 9 bases lay between the germline ends. The germline V gene has CDR1 MGHDK and CDR2 SYGVNS. In DNA form, the CDR3 reads TGTGCCAGCAGTGGGTGGGGGCCCTACGAGCAGTACTTC. This translates into CASSGWGPYEQYF.